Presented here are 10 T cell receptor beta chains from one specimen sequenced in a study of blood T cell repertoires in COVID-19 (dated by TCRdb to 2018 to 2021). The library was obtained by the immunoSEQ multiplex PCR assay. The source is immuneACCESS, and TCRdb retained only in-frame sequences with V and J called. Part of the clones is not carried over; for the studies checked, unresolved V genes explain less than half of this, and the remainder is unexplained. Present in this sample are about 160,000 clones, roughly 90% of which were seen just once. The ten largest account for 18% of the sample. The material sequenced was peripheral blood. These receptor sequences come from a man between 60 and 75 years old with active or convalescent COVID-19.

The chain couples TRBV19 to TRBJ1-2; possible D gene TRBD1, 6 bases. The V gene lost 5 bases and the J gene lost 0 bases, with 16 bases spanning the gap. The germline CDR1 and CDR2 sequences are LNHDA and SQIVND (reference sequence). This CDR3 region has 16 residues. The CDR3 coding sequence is TGTGCCAGTAGTGCCAGTACCGACAGGCCTAACTATGGCTACACCTTC. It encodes CASSASTDRPNYGYTF.

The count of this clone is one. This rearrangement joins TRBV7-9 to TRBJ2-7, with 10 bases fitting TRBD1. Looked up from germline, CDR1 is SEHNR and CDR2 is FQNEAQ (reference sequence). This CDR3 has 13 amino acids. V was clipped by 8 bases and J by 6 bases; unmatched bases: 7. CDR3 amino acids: CASLRQGAFEQYF. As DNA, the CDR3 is TGTGCCAGCCTGCGACAGGGGGCATTCGAGCAGTACTTC.

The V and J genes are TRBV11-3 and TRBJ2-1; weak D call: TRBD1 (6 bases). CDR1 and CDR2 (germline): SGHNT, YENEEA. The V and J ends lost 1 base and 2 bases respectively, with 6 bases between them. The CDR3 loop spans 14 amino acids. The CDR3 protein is CASSLGGPYNEQFF. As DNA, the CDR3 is TGTGCCAGCAGCTTAGGGGGGCCCTACAATGAGCAGTTCTTC. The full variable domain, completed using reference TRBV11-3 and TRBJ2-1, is EAGVVQSPRYKIIEKKQPVAFWCNPISGHNTLYWYLQNLGQGPELLIRYENEEAVDDSQLPKDRFSAERLKGVDSTLKIQPAELGDSAVYLCASSLGGPYNEQFFGPGTRLTVL.

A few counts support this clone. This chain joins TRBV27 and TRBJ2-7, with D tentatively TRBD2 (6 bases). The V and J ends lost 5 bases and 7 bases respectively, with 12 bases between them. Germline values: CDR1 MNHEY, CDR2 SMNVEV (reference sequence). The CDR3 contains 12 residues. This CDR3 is CASSTPGGEQYF. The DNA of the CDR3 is TGTGCCAGCAGTACCCCTGGGGGGGAGCAGTACTTC.

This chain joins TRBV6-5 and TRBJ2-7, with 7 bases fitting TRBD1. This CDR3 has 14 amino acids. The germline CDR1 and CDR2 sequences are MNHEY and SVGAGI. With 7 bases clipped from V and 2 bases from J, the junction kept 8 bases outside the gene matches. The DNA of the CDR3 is TGTGCCAGCAAACGAAGCCAGGGGGCCTACGAGCAGTACTTC. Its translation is CASKRSQGAYEQYF.

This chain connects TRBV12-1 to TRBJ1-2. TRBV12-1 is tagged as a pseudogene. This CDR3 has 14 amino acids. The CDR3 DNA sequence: TGTGCCAGCAGCTTTGCGCCGAGGGCGCAGGGCTACACCTTC. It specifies CASSFAPRAQGYTF.

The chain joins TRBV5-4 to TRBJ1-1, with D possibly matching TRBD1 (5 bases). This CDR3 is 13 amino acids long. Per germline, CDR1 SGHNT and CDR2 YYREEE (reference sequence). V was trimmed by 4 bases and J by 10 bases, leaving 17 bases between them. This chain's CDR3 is CASSPGDREVAFF. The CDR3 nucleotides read TGTGCCAGCAGCCCGGGGGACCGGGAAGTAGCTTTCTTT.

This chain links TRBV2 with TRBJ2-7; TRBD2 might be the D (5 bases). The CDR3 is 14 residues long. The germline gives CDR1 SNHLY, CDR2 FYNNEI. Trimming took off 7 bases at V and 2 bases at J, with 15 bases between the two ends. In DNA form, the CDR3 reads TGTGCCAGCATAGTAGGACTCCAGACCTACGAGCAGTACTTC. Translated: CASIVGLQTYEQYF.

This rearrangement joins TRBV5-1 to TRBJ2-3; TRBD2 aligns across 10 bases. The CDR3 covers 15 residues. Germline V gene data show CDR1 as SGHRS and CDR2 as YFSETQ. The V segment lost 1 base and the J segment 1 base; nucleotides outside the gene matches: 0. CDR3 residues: CASSLTSGGTDTQYF. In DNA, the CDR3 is TGCGCCAGCAGCTTGACTAGCGGGGGCACAGATACGCAGTATTTT. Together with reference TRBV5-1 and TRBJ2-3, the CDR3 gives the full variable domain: KAGVTQTPRYLIKTRGQQVTLSCSPISGHRSVSWYQQTPGQGLQFLFEYFSETQRNKGNFPGRFSGRQFSNSRSEMNVSTLELGDSALYLCASSLTSGGTDTQYFGPGTRLTVL.

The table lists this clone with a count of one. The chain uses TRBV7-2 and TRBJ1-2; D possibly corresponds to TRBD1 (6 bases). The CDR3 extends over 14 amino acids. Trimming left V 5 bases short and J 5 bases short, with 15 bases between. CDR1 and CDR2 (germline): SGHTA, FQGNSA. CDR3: CASSLSGGLYGYTF. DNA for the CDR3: TGTGCCAGCAGCCTAAGCGGGGGCTTGTATGGCTACACCTTC.